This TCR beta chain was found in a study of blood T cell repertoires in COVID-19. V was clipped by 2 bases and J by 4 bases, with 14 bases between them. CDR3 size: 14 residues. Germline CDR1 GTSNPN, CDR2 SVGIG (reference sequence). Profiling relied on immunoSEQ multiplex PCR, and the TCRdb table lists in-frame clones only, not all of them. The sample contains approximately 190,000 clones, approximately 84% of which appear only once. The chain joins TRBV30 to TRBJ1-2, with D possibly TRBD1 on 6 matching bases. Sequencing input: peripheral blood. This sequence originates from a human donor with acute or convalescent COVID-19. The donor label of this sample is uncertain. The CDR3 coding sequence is TGTGCCTGGAGTCGAACAGGGTTTTCCTATGGCTACACCTTC. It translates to CAWSRTGFSYGYTF.